This TCR beta chain was found in a study of blood T cell repertoires in COVID-19 (TCRdb year 2020). Study-level background: Samples from collaborators originated in the United States, Italy and Spain and spanned both the acute and convalescent phases of COVID-19. Deeply sampled blood TCRbeta repertoires from subjects exposed to, actively infected with, or recovered from COVID-19 were included in the dataset. The prospective study material was composed of cDNA or gDNA derived from T cells, B-cell-depleted T cells, or PBMCs. A de-identified subject ID, COVID-19 status, age in years and sex were almost always included in the sample metadata. The repertoires were made available in a free public database intended to serve as a resource for research on the immune response to SARS-CoV-2. Where available, HLA class I and class II types were obtained from metadata supplied by the sample provider rather than from assay-based typing. The samples were drawn from two sources: the first 160 participants of the ongoing ImmuneRACE study, and 1,254 subjects contributed by 6 global collaborators.

Each collaborating institution followed its own protocols to collect whole blood in K2EDTA tubes. For TCRbeta analysis, collaborators shipped samples in one of three forms: frozen whole blood, isolated PBMCs, or DNA extracted from either of those sample types. The germline V gene encodes CDR1 MNHNS and CDR2 SASEGT. V drops 2 bases and J drops 3 bases, leaving 2 bases in between. From the cysteine through the phenylalanine, the CDR3 covers 11 amino acids. Only CDR3 DNA remains: 33 bases, in frame from the first base. To note about this clone: Its antigen is not yet known. No quality values exist for individual bases; no much larger clone is one base distant. This CDR3 is also generated by other DNA sequences in the sample.

TCRbeta CDR3 regions were amplified from genomic DNA by means of the immunoSEQ Assay, a bias-controlled multiplex PCR. Processing in the source paper ran as follows. The number of nucleated cells in each sample was estimated from the amplification of reference gene primers within the assay. Sequence reads were collapsed and filtered to measure the absolute abundance of every unique TCRbeta CDR3 rearrangement. For each sample, productive Simpson clonality was calculated as the square root of Simpson's diversity index over productive rearrangements. TCRdb mirrors the immuneACCESS table, restricted to in-frame sequences. Some clones are absent from its copies; in checked studies, under half trace to an unresolved V gene, and the reason for the others is unknown. That table supplies the V and J calls and clone size; D and trimming were determined from the DNA. Present in this sample are some 200,000 clones, around 90% of which were seen just once. The ten largest clones take up 20% to 25% of the sample.

Study-wide findings and limitations: How much clinical and demographic metadata was included differed by source and by participant, and the metadata was provided uncurated.

This TCR was recovered from a man aged 55 to 70 with active or convalescent COVID-19. The chain employs TRBV6-1 and TRBJ2-7; the D gene identity is not certain. The source material was peripheral blood. The DNA reads TGTGCCAGCAGTGAACTCTACGAGCAGTACTTC. This is translated as CASSELYEQYF.